This T cell receptor beta chain comes out of a study of shared clonotypes between healthy human individuals. Whole-study context: With ages of 18 to 49, the donors were two women and three men.

From germline, CDR1 is MNHNS and CDR2 SASEGT. Germline trimming cut 6 bases from V and 2 bases from J; bases unmatched to any gene: 2. The CDR3 sequence is 13 residues long. Clones were read by immunoSEQ multiplex PCR, and TCRdb kept only the in-frame ones, dropping some. Among 550,000 to 700,000 clones listed, roughly 73% were seen once. The V call is TRBV6-1, the J call TRBJ1-1, with TRBD1 identical over 8 bases. Sequencing was done on a sample of memory CD4+ T cells sorted from blood. Documented subset: CD45RA-negative fraction. The TCR comes from a young woman in good health. The CDR3 loop reads CASRDRVNTEAFF. In DNA form, the CDR3 reads TGTGCCAGCAGGGACAGGGTAAACACTGAAGCTTTCTTT.